What follows are 18 T cell receptor beta chains derived from one specimen sequenced in a study of CD4 and CD8 cells across lung adenocarcinoma regions. In TCRdb, the PCR reads were re-called with MiXCR into one record per CDR3 protein. The repertoire holds about 17,000 distinct CDR3 sequences, with 45% to 55% as singletons. The specimen was CD4+ T cells from the margin of a lung tumor. The receptors were gathered from a male donor with lung adenocarcinoma. The CD4 and CD8 labels of this study may be unreliable.

This clonotype was recorded once. A read error may account for a junction end that differs from germline. The chain is built from TRBV27 and TRBJ2-3; 7 bases map to TRBD2. CDR3 length: 17 residues. Looked up from germline, CDR1 is MNHEY and CDR2 is SMNVEV (reference sequence). CDR3 sequence: CASSPGRLACGTNTQYF. The DNA of the CDR3 is TGTGCCAGCAGTCCTGGCCGACTAGCTTGTGGCACAAATACGCAGTATTTT.

V gene TRBV30 combines with J gene TRBJ1-1; 8 bases agree with TRBD1. CDR1 is GTSNPN, CDR2 SVGIG, per germline (reference sequence). Trimming at V came to 3 bases and at J to 7 bases, leaving 1 base not matched to a gene. There are 11 residues in the CDR3. The CDR3 DNA reads TGTGCCTGGAGAACAGGGGGTGAAGCTTTCTTT. This sequence encodes CAWRTGGEAFF.

In this sample, this clonotype turned up many times. This rearrangement joins TRBV7-2 to TRBJ2-1; D remains unclear. CDR1 and CDR2 (germline): SGHTA, FQGNSA. The V end was cut by 1 base, the J end by 8 bases, with 9 bases between. The CDR3 runs 13 residues. The CDR3 DNA reads as TGTGCCAGCAGCTTAGTGAGTCCTGATGAGCAGTTCTTC. It yields the protein CASSLVSPDEQFF.

This clonotype was picked up many times. The chain carries TRBV7-9 and TRBJ2-1; 9 bases align to TRBD2. Germline CDR1 reads SEHNR; CDR2 reads FQNEAQ (reference sequence). The length of the CDR3 is 12 residues. V was pared by 6 bases and J by 9 bases, with 3 bases of the junction left unmatched. The DNA for the CDR3 is TGTGCCAGCAGGCGGGAGGGCGCTGAGCAGTTCTTC. Amino acids: CASRREGAEQFF. The entire variable domain, with the rest obtained from reference TRBV7-9 and TRBJ2-1, is as follows: DTGVSQNPRHKITKRGQNVTFRCDPISEHNRLYWYRQTLGQGPEFLTYFQNEAQLEKSRLLSDRFSAERPKGSFSTLEIQRTEQGDSAMYLCASRREGAEQFFGPGTRLTVL.

V gene TRBV10-1 combines with J gene TRBJ2-1; 8 bases match TRBD2. Gene TRBJ2-5 matches the end of the DNA better, so the J call may be wrong. The CDR3 consists of 14 residues. CDR1 is WNHNN, CDR2 SYGVQD, per germline (reference sequence). Here the CDR3 reads CASAGGGTQETQYF. The CDR3 DNA reads as TGCGCCAGCGCTGGCGGGGGGACTCAAGAGACCCAGTACTTC.

This clonotype was seen many times. The chain carries TRBV27 and TRBJ2-5, with 11 bases that match TRBD2. The CDR3 spans 13 residues. The germline V gene has CDR1 MNHEY and CDR2 SMNVEV (reference sequence). Trimming took 6 bases from V and 3 from J; bases not matched to a gene: 0. The CDR3 protein is CASRGLAEETQYF. The CDR3 DNA follows: TGTGCCAGCAGGGGACTAGCGGAAGAGACCCAGTACTTC.

The chain uses TRBV6-5 and TRBJ1-4; D unclear. In germline, CDR1 is MNHEY, CDR2 SVGAGI. Trimming removed 4 bases from V and 0 bases from J, with 6 bases in between. The CDR3 extends over 14 amino acids. The CDR3 region is CASSLAATNEKLFF. The DNA for the CDR3 is TGTGCCAGCAGTTTAGCTGCAACTAATGAAAAACTGTTTTTT.

Worth noting for this clonotype: One end of the junction is discordant with germline, which a read error may explain. The J gene is TRBJ2-3, the V gene TRBV7-7, with a possible D match to TRBD2 (7 bases). Germline V lookup: CDR1 SSHAT, CDR2 FNYEAQ (reference sequence). This CDR3 has 18 residues. The CDR3 sequence is CASPFQGGGRCYTETQYF. The CDR3 DNA follows: TGTGCTAGCCCCTTCCAGGGAGGGGGGCGCTGTTACACAGAGACGCAGTACTTT.

The chain uses TRBV6-1 and TRBJ2-4; D is perhaps TRBD2 (5 bases). V was shortened by 6 bases and J by 0 bases, with 15 bases between the two germline ends. Germline V gives CDR1 MNHNS, CDR2 SASEGT. CDR3 size: 16 residues. CDR3 amino acids: CASSNWAGLAKNIQYF. CDR3 DNA: TGTGCCAGCAGCAACTGGGCGGGCCTAGCCAAAAACATTCAGTACTTC.

The table lists this clonotype with many counts. The V call is TRBV29-1, the J call TRBJ1-1, with D perhaps matching TRBD1 (6 bases). The CDR3 totals 13 residues. CDR1 is SQVTM, CDR2 ANQGSEA, per germline. Trimming stripped 3 bases from V and 2 bases from J, with 10 bases between. CDR3 loop: CSVDPGVNTEAFF. CDR3 in DNA: TGCAGCGTTGATCCAGGGGTTAACACTGAAGCTTTCTTT.

The rearrangement uses TRBV10-2 and TRBJ2-3; D not resolved. The J call is uncertain, as TRBJ2-7 better fits the DNA end. From germline, CDR1 is WSHSY and CDR2 SAAADI. This CDR3 is built from 14 residues. Here the CDR3 DNA reads TGCGCCGTCAGGCGGCTGGCAGCGAAAGATACGCAGTACTTC. As protein: CAVRRLAAKDTQYF.

This chain connects TRBV6-1 to TRBJ2-3; 8 nucleotides line up with TRBD2. Trimming at V came to 9 bases and at J to 1 base, leaving 3 bases not matched to a gene. The CDR3 consists of 13 residues. Per germline, CDR1 MNHNS and CDR2 SASEGT. CDR3: CASRSGGTDTQYF. CDR3 DNA sequence: TGTGCCAGTCGTAGCGGGGGCACAGATACGCAGTATTTT.

There are many counts of this clonotype. This sequence joins TRBV5-1 and TRBJ2-1, with D unresolved. CDR3 length: 15 residues. V lost 0 bases to trimming and J lost 6 bases, with 13 bases between them. Germline V lookup: CDR1 SGHRS, CDR2 YFSETQ. CDR3 nucleotides: TGCGCCAGCAGCTTGGGAGATTTTAGCCGCAATGAGCAGTTCTTC. Translation gives CASSLGDFSRNEQFF. The whole variable domain, filled in from reference TRBV5-1 and TRBJ2-1, reads KAGVTQTPRYLIKTRGQQVTLSCSPISGHRSVSWYQQTPGQGLQFLFEYFSETQRNKGNFPGRFSGRQFSNSRSEMNVSTLELGDSALYLCASSLGDFSRNEQFFGPGTRLTVL.

This clonotype was seen many times. J is TRBJ2-5 and V is TRBV4-1; D may be TRBD1 or TRBD2 (6 bases each). The CDR3 consists of 15 residues. Germline lookup yields CDR1 MGHRA and CDR2 YSYEKL. V dropped 0 bases and J dropped 5 bases, with 13 bases sitting between them. The CDR3 nucleotides are TGCGCCAGCAGCCAAGAACCGGGGGCGAGGGAGACCCAGTACTTC. Amino acid sequence: CASSQEPGARETQYF.

On this clonotype: An end of the junction differs from the germline gene, which may be a read error. The CDR3 is CASGLGEGDKDTQYF. The CDR3 DNA reads TGTGCCAGCGGGCTCGGGGAAGGGGACAAAGATACCCAGTATTTC. The chain couples TRBV6-1 to TRBJ2-3; a weak D match, TRBD1 (6 bases). This CDR3 region has 15 residues. Germline V lookup: CDR1 MNHNS, CDR2 SASEGT.

The rearrangement joins TRBV6-1 to TRBJ1-1, with D hard to call. Germline V gene sequence: CDR1 MNHNS, CDR2 SASEGT. V shed 6 bases and J shed 0 bases, with 8 bases lying between them. The CDR3 spans 13 residues. This CDR3 reads CASRLRMNTEAFF. The CDR3 nucleotides are TGTGCCAGCAGGCTCCGCATGAACACTGAAGCTTTCTTT.

This sequence joins TRBV5-1 and TRBJ1-4; a possible D gene is TRBD1 (5 bases). The germline CDR1 and CDR2 sequences are SGHRS and YFSETQ. The CDR3 totals 16 residues. Trimming removed 0 bases from V and 4 bases from J, with 13 bases in between. The CDR3 nucleotides are TGCGCCAGCAGCTTGGGCAGGGAGGGTAGTAATGAAAAACTGTTTTTT. Its translation: CASSLGREGSNEKLFF.

This chain uses TRBV6-4 with TRBJ2-4; D assignment may be TRBD1 or TRBD2 (5 bases each). Germline loops: CDR1 MRHNA, CDR2 SNTAGT. This CDR3 comprises 15 residues. Trimming stripped 4 bases from V and 13 bases from J, with 23 bases between. This CDR3 reads CASSAGLGATDTQYF. Written as DNA, the CDR3 is TGTGCCAGCAGTGCGGGGCTCGGAGCCACAGACACGCAGTACTTC.